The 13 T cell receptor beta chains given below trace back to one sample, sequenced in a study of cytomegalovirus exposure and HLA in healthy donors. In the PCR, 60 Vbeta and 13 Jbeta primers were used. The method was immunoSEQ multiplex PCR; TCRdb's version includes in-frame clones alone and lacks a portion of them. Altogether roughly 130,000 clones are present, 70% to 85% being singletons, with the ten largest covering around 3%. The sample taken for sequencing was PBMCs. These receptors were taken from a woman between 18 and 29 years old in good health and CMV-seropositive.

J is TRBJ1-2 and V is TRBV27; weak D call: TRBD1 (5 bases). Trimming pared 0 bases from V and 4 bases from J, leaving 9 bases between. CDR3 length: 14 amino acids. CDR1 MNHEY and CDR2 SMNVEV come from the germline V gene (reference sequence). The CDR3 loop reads CASSLSGQGYGYTF. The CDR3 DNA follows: TGTGCCAGCAGTTTATCGGGGCAGGGCTATGGCTACACCTTC.

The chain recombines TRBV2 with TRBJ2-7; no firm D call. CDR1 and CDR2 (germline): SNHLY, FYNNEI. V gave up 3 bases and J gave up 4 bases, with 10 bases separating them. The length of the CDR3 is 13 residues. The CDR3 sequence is CASSDSGSYEQYF. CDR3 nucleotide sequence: TGTGCCAGCAGTGACTCCGGGTCTTACGAGCAGTACTTC.

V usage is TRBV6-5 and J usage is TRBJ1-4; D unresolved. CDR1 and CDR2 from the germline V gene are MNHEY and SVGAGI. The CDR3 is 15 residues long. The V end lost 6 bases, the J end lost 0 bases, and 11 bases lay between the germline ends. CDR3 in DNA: TGTGCCAGCAGAAGAGAGCTTGCAACTAATGAAAAACTGTTTTTT. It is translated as CASRRELATNEKLFF.

This chain's CDR3 is CARRVYEQYF. In nucleotides, the CDR3 is TGTGCCAGGAGAGTTTACGAGCAGTACTTC. The chain has TRBV6-5 and TRBJ2-7; no definite D call. V lost 9 bases and J 4 bases, leaving 7 bases between the germline ends. Germline V lookup: CDR1 MNHEY, CDR2 SVGAGI. The CDR3 length is 10 residues.

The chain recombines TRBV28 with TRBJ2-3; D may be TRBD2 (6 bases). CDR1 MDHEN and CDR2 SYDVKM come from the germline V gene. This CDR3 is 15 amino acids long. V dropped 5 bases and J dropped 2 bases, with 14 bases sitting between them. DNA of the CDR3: TGTGCCAGCAGTCCCCGGGCGGGGAACACAGATACGCAGTATTTT. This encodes CASSPRAGNTDTQYF.

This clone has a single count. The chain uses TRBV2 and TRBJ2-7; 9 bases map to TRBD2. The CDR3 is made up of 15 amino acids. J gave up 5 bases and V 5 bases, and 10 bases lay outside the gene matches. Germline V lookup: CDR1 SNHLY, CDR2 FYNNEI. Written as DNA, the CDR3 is TGTGCCAGCAGTCCGCGCGGGGGGGCCTTAGACGAGCAGTACTTC. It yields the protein CASSPRGGALDEQYF.

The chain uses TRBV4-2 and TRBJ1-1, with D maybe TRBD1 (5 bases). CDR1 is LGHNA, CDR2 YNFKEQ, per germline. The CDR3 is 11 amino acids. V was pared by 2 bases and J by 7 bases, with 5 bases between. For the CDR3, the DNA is TGTGCCAGCAGCCAACAGGGTGAAGCTTTCTTT. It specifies CASSQQGEAFF.

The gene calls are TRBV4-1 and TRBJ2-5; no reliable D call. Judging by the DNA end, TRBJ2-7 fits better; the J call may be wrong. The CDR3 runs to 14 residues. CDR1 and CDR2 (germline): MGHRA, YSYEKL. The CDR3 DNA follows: TGCGCCAGCAGCCAAGACAGGTTCTCCTACGAGCAGTACTTC. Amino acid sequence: CASSQDRFSYEQYF.

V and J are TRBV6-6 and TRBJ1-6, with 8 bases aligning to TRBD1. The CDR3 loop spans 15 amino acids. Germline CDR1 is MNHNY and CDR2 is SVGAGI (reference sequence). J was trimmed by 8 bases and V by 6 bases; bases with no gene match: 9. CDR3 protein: CASRYGTGAHSPLHF. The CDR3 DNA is TGTGCCAGCAGATACGGGACAGGCGCCCATTCACCCCTCCACTTT.

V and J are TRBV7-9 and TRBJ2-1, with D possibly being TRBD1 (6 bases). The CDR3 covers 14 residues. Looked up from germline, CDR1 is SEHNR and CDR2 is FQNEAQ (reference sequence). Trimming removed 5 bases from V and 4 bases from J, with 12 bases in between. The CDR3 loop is CASSKGTLYNEQFF. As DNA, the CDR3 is TGTGCCAGCAGCAAGGGGACACTTTACAATGAGCAGTTCTTC.

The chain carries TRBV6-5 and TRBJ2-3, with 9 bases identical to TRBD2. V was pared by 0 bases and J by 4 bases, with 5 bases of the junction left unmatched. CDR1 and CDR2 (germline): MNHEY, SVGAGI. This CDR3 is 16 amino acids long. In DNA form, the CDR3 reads TGTGCCAGCAGTTACTCGCGGGGGGGCCTGTCAGATACGCAGTATTTT. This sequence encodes CASSYSRGGLSDTQYF.

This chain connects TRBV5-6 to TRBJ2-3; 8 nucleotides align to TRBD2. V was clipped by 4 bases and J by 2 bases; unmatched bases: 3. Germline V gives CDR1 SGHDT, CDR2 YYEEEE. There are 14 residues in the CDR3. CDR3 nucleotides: TGTGCCAGCAGCCTCGGGGGGGCCACAGATACGCAGTATTTT. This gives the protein CASSLGGATDTQYF.

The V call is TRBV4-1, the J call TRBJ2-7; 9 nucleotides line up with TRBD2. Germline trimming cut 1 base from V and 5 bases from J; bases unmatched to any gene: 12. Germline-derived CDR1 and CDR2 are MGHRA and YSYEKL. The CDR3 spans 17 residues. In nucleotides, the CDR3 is TGCGCCAGCAGCCAAGGGAGCGGGGGGAATCGGTACCACGAGCAGTACTTC. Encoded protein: CASSQGSGGNRYHEQYF.